This T cell receptor (beta chain) was sequenced during a study of T cell clonotyping in hematopoietic cell transplantation. The CDR3 totals 13 residues. Per germline, CDR1 SQVTM and CDR2 ANQGSEA. V lost 6 bases, J lost 5 bases, and 16 bases lay in between. Points on this clone: Its antigen is undetermined.

Study-wide results and limits: Few recipient clonotypes overlapped donors; over 95% were de novo at given depth. Recipient TCR diversity dropped after transplant; expanded clonotypes rose from day 30 to 180.

Assay: immunoSEQ multiplex PCR; the TCRdb copy retains only in-frame clones and omits some. The sample yields more than 9,000 clones, 45% to 55% seen once. The TCR was taken from a female patient in her 50s who had an allogeneic stem cell transplant from an unrelated donor, so the T cells may come from the graft donor. Some clones in this sample may be carry-over from other donors' samples. The rearrangement links TRBV29-1 to TRBJ2-5; D is undetermined. The material was peripheral blood mononuclear cells, obtained 100 days after allogeneic stem cell transplant. DNA of the CDR3: TGCAGCGTAGACCTAGTGGGTGGGGAGACCCAGTACTTC. Translated: CSVDLVGGETQYF.